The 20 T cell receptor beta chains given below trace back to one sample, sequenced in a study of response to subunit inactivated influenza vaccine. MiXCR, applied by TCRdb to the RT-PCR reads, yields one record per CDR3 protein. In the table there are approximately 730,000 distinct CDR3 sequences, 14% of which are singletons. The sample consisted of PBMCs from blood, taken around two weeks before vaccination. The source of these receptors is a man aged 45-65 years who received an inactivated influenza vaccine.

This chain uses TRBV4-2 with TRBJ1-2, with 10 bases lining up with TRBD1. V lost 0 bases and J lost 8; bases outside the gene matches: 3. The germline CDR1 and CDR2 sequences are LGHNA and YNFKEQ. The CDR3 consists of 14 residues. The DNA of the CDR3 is TGTGCCAGCAGCCAAGATGGGACAGGGGACGGCTACACCTTC. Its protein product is CASSQDGTGDGYTF.

The CDR3 nucleotides read TGTGCCAGCAGTGAGACTAGCGGGGGAACCTACGAGCAGTACTTC. Translating it yields CASSETSGGTYEQYF. This sequence joins TRBV2 and TRBJ2-7; TRBD2 matches at 12 bases. In germline, CDR1 is SNHLY, CDR2 FYNNEI. The CDR3 is made up of 15 amino acids. The J segment lost 2 bases and the V segment lost 3 bases, leaving 2 bases of the junction unmatched.

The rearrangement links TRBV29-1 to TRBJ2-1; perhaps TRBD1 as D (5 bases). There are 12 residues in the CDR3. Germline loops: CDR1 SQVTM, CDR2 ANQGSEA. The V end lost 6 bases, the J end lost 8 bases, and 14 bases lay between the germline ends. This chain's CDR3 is CSVLTVIYEQFF. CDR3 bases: TGCAGCGTCTTGACAGTCATCTATGAGCAGTTCTTC.

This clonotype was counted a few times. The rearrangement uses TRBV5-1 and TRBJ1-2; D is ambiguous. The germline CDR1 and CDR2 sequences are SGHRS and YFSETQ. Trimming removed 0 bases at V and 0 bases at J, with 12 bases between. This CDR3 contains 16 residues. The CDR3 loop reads CASSLASTATNYGYTF. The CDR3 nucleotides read TGCGCCAGCAGCTTGGCCTCGACGGCTACTAACTATGGCTACACCTTC.

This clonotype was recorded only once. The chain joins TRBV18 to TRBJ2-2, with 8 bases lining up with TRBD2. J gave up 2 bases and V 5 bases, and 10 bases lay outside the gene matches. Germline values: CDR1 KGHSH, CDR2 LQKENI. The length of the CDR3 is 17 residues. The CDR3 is CASSLYRTSQNTGELFF. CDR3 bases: TGTGCCAGCTCATTATACCGGACTAGCCAAAACACCGGGGAGCTGTTTTTT.

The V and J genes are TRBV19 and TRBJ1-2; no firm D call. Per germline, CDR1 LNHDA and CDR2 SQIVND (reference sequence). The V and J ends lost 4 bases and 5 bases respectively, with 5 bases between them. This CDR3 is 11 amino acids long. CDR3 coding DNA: TGTGCCAGTAGTAACGCTTATGGCTACACCTTC. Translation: CASSNAYGYTF. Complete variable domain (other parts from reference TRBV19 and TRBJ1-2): DGGITQSPKYLFRKEGQNVTLSCEQNLNHDAMYWYRQDPGQGLRLIYYSQIVNDFQKGDIAEGYSVSREKKESFPLTVTSAQKNPTAFYLCASSNAYGYTFGSGTRLTVV.

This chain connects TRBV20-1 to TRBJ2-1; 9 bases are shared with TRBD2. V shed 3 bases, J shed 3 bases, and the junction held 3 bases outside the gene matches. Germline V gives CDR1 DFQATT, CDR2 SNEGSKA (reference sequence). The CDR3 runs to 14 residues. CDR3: CSARRLADYNEQFF. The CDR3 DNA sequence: TGCAGTGCTAGGCGACTAGCGGACTACAATGAGCAGTTCTTC.

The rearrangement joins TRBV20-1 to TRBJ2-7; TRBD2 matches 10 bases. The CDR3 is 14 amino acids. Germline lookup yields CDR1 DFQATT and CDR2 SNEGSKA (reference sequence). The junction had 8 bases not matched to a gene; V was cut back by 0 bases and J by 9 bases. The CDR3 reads CSARDPAGGPVQYF. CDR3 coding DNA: TGCAGTGCTAGAGATCCAGCGGGAGGGCCGGTGCAGTACTTC.

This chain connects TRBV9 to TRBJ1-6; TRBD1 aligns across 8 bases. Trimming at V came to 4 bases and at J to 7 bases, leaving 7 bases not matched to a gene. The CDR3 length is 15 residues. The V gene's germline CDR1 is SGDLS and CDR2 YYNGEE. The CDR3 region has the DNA TGTGCCAGCAGCCCCACCGGACAGGGCAATTCACCCCTCCACTTT. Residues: CASSPTGQGNSPLHF.

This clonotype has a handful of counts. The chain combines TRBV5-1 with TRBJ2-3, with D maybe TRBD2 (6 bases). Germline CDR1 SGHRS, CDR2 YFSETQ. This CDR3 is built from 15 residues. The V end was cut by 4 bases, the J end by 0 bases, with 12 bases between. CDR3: CASSRRAASTDTQYF. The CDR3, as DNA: TGCGCCAGCAGCAGGAGGGCCGCCAGCACAGATACGCAGTATTTT.

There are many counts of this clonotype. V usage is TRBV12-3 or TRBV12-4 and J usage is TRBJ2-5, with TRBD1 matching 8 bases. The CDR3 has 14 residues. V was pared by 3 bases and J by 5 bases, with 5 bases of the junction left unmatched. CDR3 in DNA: TGTGCCAGCAGTTTCGGACAGGGTGGGGAGACCCAGTACTTC. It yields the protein CASSFGQGGETQYF.

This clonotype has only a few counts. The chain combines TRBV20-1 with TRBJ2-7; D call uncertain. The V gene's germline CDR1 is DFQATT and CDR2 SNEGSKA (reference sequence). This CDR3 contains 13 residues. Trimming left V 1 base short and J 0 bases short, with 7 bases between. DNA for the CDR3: TGCAGTGCTAGAGCCATCTCCTCCTACGAGCAGTACTTC. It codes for CSARAISSYEQYF.

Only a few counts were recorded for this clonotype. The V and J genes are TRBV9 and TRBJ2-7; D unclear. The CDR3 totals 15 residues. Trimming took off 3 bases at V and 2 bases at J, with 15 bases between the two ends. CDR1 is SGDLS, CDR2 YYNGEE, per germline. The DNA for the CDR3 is TGTGCCAGCAGCGATGATTCTGCGGAAGCCTACGAGCAGTACTTC. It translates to CASSDDSAEAYEQYF.

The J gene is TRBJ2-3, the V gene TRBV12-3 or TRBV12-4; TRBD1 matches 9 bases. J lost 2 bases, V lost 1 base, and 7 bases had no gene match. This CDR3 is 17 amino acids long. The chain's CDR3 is CASSLGTGALNTDTQYF. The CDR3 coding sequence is TGTGCCAGCAGTTTAGGGACAGGGGCCCTAAACACAGATACGCAGTATTTT.

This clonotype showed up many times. The DNA for the CDR3 is TGTGCCAGCAGCCCAGGGTTCTACGAGCAGTACTTC. This encodes CASSPGFYEQYF. V gene TRBV6-5 combines with J gene TRBJ2-7; D possibly corresponds to TRBD1 (5 bases). Germline assignment: CDR1 MNHEY and CDR2 SVGAGI. V was clipped by 6 bases and J by 3 bases, with 9 bases between them. This CDR3 has 12 amino acids.

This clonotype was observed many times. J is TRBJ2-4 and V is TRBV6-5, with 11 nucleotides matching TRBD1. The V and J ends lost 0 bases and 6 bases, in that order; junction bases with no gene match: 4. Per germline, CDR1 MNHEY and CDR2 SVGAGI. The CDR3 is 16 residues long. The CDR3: CASSYSGDRGLNIQYF. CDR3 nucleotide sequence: TGTGCCAGCAGTTACTCCGGGGACAGGGGGTTAAACATTCAGTACTTC.

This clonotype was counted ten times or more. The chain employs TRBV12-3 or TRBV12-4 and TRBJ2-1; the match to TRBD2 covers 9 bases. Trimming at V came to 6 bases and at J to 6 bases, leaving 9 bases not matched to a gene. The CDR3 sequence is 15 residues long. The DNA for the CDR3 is TGTGCCAGCAGGCTAGCGGGGTCTGGGATCAATGAGCAGTTCTTC. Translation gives CASRLAGSGINEQFF.

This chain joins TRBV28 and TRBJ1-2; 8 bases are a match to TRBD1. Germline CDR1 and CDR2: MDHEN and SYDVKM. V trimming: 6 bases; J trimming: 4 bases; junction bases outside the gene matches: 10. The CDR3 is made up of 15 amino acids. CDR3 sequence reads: CASRPPGTGFYGYTF. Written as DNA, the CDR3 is TGTGCCAGCAGGCCTCCCGGGACAGGATTCTATGGCTACACCTTC.

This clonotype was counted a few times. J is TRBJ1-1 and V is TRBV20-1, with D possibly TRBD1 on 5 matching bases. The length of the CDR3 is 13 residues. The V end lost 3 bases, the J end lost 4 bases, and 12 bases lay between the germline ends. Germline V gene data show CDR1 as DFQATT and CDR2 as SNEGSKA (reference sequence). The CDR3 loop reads CSARGEGGTEAFF. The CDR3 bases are TGCAGTGCTAGGGGGGAGGGCGGCACTGAAGCTTTCTTT.

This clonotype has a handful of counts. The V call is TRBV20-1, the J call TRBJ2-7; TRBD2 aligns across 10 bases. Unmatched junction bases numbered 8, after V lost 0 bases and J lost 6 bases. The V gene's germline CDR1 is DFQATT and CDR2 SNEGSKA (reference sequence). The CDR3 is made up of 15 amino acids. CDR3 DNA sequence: TGCAGTGCTAGAGATCCGACTAGCGGGTTTGGCGAGCAGTACTTC. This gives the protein CSARDPTSGFGEQYF.